Listed here are 8 T cell receptor beta chains from one sample, sequenced in a study of blood T cell repertoires in COVID-19. Measured with immunoSEQ multiplex PCR; TCRdb has only the in-frame clones, and not every one. The sample records about 220,000 clones, roughly 90% being singletons. Sequencing was performed on PBMCs or T cells enriched from blood (not recorded which). The receptors here all came from a woman between 40 and 50 years old with acute COVID-19.

This clone was seen a single time. V and J are TRBV6-1 and TRBJ2-1, with 12 bases fitting TRBD2. Germline V gene sequence: CDR1 MNHNS, CDR2 SASEGT. The CDR3 runs 18 residues. Trimming cost V 4 bases and J 1 base; bases outside gene matches: 8. The CDR3 is CASSVLAGGPGSYNEQFF. In DNA, the CDR3 is TGTGCCAGCAGTGTTCTAGCGGGGGGGCCGGGATCCTACAATGAGCAGTTCTTC.

This chain joins TRBV5-1 and TRBJ2-5, with TRBD2 matching over 8 bases. V lost 4 bases, J lost 3 bases, and 17 bases stayed unmatched. Germline CDR1 and CDR2: SGHRS and YFSETQ. The CDR3 consists of 18 residues. The CDR3 bases are TGCGCCAGCAGCCTTGGGCCCAGCGGGGGTGGCTTAGAAGAGACCCAGTACTTC. Its protein product is CASSLGPSGGGLEETQYF.

This chain joins TRBV12-3 or TRBV12-4 and TRBJ1-1; D call uncertain. This CDR3 spans 13 amino acids. Trimming took 8 bases from V and 10 from J, leaving 20 bases between them. CDR3 sequence reads: CASGKNSRAGAFF. The DNA for the CDR3 is TGTGCCAGCGGGAAAAACAGCCGAGCGGGAGCTTTCTTT.

The chain combines TRBV3-1 (or the pseudogene TRBV3-2) with TRBJ1-1, with 9 bases aligning to TRBD1. J was trimmed by 6 bases and V by 3 bases; bases with no gene match: 14. CDR1 LGHDT and CDR2 YNNKEL come from the germline V gene (reference sequence). The CDR3 runs 17 residues. In nucleotides, the CDR3 is TGTGCCAGCAGCCACGGGACAGGGATAACCCCCCCCGCTGAAGCTTTCTTT. Protein product: CASSHGTGITPPAEAFF.

The V and J genes are TRBV9 and TRBJ1-1, with TRBD1 matching 11 bases. Germline lookup yields CDR1 SGDLS and CDR2 YYNGEE. The V gene end was trimmed by 4 bases and the J gene end by 5 bases; junction bases not matched to a gene: 4. The CDR3 has 14 residues. CDR3 in amino acids: CASSPRDRGTEAFF. The CDR3 DNA follows: TGTGCCAGCAGCCCCCGGGACAGGGGGACTGAAGCTTTCTTT.

The chain joins TRBV7-2 to TRBJ1-6; 7 bases are shared with TRBD1. Germline trimming cut 4 bases from V and 7 bases from J; bases unmatched to any gene: 7. Germline lookup yields CDR1 SGHTA and CDR2 FQGNSA. The CDR3 covers 15 residues. Written as DNA, the CDR3 is TGTGCCAGCAGCTCGGAAGGGGGCTTCAATTCACCCCTCCACTTT. Its translation is CASSSEGGFNSPLHF.

The chain employs TRBV21-1 and TRBJ1-6. TRBV21-1 is designated a pseudogene. The CDR3 totals 19 residues. In nucleotides, the CDR3 is TGTGCCAGCAGCAAAGGTCCAACGGGAGAGGGGATCTATAATTCACCCCTCCACTTT. This encodes CASSKGPTGEGIYNSPLHF.

V gene TRBV6-2 or TRBV6-3 combines with J gene TRBJ1-1; tentatively, D is TRBD1 (6 bases). The CDR3 runs to 16 residues. Per germline, CDR1 MNHEY and CDR2 SVGEGT. V lost 2 bases to trimming and J lost 1 base, with 14 bases between them. The CDR3 nucleotides are TGTGCCAGCAGTTACCCCCAGGGACAATCGAACACTGAAGCTTTCTTT. Amino acids: CASSYPQGQSNTEAFF.